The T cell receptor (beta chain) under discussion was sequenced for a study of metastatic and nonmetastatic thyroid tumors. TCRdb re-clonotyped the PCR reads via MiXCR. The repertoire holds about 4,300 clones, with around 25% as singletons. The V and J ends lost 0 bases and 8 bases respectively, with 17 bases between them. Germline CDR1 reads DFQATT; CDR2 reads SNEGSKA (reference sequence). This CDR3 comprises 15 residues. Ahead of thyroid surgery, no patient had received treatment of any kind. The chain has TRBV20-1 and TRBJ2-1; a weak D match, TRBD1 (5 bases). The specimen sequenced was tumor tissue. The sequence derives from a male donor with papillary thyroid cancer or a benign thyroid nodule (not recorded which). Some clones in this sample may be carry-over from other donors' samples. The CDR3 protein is CSARDRGRALDEQFF. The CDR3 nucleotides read TGCAGTGCTAGAGATAGGGGCAGGGCATTAGATGAGCAGTTCTTC.